This T cell receptor beta chain originates from a study of blood T cells in healthy people across ages. A J-beta primer mix and a sample-barcoded 5' primer were used in a second PCR of roughly 6 to 11 cycles. TCRdb called the 5' RACE reads again in MiXCR, with one record for every CDR3 protein. The data hold roughly 800,000 distinct CDR3 sequences, with just under 25% observed a single time. Germline-derived CDR1 and CDR2 are SEHNR and FQNEAQ (reference sequence). Trimming took off 5 bases at V and 2 bases at J, with 16 bases between the two ends. The CDR3 contains 15 residues. Separately, the same data were catalogued under a study of T cells of mothers and their children.

The chain is built from TRBV7-9 and TRBJ2-7; possibly TRBD1 for D (6 bases). This receptor was identified in a boy between 5 and 17 years old in good health. Sequencing was carried out using blood. CDR3 coding DNA: TGTGCCAGCAGCGCCACAGGGTCCAACCCCTACGAGCAGTACTTC. Protein: CASSATGSNPYEQYF.